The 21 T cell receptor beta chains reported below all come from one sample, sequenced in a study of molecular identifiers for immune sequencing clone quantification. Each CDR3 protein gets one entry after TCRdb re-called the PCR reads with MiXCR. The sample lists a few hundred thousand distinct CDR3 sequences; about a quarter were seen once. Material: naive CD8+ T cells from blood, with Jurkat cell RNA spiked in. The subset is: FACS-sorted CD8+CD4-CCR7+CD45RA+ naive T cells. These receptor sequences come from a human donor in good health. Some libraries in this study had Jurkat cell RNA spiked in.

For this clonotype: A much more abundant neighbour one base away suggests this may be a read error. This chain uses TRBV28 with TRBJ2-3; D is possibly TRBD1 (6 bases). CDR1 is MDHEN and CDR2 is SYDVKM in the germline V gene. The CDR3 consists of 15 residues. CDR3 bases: TGTGCCAGCAGTTTAGGGGGACAAAGCACATATACGCAGTATTTT. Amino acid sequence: CASSLGGQSTYTQYF.

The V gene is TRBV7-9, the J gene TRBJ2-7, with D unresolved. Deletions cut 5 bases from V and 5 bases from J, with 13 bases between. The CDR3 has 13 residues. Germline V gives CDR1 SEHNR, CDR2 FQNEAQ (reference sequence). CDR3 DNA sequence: TGTGCCAGCAGCCCACCCGGAAGCCACGAGCAGTACTTC. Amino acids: CASSPPGSHEQYF.

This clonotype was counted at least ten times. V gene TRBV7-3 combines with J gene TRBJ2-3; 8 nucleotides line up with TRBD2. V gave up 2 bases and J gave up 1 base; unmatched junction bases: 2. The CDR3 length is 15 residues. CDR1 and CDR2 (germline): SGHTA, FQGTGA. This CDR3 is CASSLVLAGTDTQYF. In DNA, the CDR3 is TGTGCCAGCAGCTTAGTACTAGCGGGCACAGATACGCAGTATTTT.

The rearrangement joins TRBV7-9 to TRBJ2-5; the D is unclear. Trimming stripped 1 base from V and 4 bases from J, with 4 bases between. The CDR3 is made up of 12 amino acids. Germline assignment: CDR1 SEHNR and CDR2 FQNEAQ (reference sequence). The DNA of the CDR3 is TGTGCCAGCAGCTTAGGGACAGAGACCCAGTACTTC. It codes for CASSLGTETQYF.

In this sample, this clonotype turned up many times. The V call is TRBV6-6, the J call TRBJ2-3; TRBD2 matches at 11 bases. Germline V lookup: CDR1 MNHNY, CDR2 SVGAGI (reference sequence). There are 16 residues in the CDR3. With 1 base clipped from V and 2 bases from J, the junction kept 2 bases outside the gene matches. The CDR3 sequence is CASSYLTSGITDTQYF. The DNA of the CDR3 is TGTGCCAGCAGTTACTTGACTAGCGGGATCACAGATACGCAGTATTTT.

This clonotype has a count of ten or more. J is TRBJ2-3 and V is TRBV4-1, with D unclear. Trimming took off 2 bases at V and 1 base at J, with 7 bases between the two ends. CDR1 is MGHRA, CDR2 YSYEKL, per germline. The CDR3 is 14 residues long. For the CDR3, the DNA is TGCGCCAGCAGCCAATACAGCGGCACAGATACGCAGTATTTT. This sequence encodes CASSQYSGTDTQYF.

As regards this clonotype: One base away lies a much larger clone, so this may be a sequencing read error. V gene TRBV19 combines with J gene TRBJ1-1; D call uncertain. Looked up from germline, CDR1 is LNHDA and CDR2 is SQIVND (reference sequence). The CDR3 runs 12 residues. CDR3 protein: CASSIPNTEASF. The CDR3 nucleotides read TGTGCCAGTAGTATCCCTAACACTGAAGCTTCCTTT.

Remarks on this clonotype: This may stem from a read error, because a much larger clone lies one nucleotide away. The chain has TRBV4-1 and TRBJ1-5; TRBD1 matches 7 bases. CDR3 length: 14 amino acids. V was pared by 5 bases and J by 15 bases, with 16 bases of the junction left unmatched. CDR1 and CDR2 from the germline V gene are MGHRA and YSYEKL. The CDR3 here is CASSGTEGLGFLHF. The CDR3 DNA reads TGCGCCAGCAGCGGGACAGAGGGCTTGGGGTTTTTGCATTTT.

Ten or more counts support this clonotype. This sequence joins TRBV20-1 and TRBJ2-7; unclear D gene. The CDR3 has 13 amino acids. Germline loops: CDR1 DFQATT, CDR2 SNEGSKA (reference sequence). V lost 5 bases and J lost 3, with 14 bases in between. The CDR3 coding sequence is TGCAGTGCTTCCCGTGTTTCGGGCTACGAGCAGTACTTC. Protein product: CSASRVSGYEQYF.

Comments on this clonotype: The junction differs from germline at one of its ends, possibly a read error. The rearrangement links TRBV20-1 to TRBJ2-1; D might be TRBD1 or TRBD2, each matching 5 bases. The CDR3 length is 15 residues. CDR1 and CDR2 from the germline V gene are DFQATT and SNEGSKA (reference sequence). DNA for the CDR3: TGCAGTGTTAGACAGACTGGAGGCTCCTACAATGAGCAGTTCTTC. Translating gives CSVRQTGGSYNEQFF.

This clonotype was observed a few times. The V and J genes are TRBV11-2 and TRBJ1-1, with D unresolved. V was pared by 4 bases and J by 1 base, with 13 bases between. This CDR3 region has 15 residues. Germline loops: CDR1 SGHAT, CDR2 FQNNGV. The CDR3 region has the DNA TGTGCCAGCAGCTACGGATGGCAGCCGAACACTGAAGCTTTCTTT. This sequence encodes CASSYGWQPNTEAFF.

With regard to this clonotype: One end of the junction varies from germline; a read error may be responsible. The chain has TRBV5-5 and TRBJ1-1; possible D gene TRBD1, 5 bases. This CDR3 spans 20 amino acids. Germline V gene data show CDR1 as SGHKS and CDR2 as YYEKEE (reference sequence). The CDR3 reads CASSPVGEDSPPLMNTEALF. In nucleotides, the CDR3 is TGTGCCAGCAGCCCGGTGGGGGAGGACTCCCCACCCCTTATGAACACTGAAGCTCTCTTT.

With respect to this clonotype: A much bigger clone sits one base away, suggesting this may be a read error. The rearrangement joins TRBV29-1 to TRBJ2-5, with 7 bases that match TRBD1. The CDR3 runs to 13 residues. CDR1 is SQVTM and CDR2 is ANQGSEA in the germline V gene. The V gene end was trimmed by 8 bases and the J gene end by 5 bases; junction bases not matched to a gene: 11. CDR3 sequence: CSIYHRGSETQYF. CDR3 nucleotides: TGCAGCATCTACCACAGGGGTTCGGAGACCCAGTACTTC.

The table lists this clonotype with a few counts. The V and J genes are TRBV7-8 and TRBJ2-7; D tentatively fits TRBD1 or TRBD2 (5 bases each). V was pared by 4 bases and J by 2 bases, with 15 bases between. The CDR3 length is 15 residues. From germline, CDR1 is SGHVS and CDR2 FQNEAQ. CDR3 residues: CASSSEGTFPYEQYF. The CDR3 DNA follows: TGTGCCAGCAGCTCAGAGGGGACCTTCCCCTACGAGCAGTACTTC.

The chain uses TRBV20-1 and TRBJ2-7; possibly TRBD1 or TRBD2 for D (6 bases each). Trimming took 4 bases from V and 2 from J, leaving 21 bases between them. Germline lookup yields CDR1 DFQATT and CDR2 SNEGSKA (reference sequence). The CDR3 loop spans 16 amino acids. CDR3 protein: CSATHHGGQRPYEQYF. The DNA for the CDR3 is TGCAGTGCTACACACCACGGGGGACAACGGCCCTACGAGCAGTACTTC.

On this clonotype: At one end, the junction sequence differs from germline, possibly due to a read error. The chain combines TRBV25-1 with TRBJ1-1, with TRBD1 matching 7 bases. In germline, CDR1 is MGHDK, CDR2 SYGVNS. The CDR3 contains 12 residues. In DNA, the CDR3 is TGTGCCAGCGGGACAGTTACCACTGAAGTTTTCTTT. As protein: CASGTVTTEVFF.

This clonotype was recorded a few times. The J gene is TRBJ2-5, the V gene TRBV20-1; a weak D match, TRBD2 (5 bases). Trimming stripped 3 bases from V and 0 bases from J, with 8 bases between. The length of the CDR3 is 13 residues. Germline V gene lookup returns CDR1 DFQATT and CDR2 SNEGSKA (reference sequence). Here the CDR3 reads CSASLRDQETQYF. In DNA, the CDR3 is TGCAGTGCTAGTCTGCGGGACCAAGAGACCCAGTACTTC.

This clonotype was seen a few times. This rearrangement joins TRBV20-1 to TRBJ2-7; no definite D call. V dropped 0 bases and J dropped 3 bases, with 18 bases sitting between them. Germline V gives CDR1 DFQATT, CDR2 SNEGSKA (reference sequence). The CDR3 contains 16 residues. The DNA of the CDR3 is TGCAGTGCTAGAGATCGGGCCGTGAGCGCGGACTACGAGCAGTACTTC. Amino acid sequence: CSARDRAVSADYEQYF.

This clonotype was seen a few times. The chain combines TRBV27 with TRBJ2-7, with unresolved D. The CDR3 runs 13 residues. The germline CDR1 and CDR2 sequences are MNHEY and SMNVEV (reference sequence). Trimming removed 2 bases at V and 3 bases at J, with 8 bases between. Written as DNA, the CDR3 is TGTGCCAGCAGTTTAAGTTCGAACTACGAGCAGTACTTC. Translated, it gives CASSLSSNYEQYF.

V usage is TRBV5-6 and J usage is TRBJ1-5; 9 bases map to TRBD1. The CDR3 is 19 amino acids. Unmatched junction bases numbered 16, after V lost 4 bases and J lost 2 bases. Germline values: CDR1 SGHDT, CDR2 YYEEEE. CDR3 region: CASSQGRGTGTLGNQPQHF. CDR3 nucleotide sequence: TGTGCCAGCAGCCAGGGCCGAGGGACAGGGACGTTGGGCAATCAGCCCCAGCATTTT.

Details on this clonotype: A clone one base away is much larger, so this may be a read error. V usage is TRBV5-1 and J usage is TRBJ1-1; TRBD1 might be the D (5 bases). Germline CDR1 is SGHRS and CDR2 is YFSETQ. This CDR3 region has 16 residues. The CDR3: CASSWWGGQEDTAAFF. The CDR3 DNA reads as TGCGCCAGCAGCTGGTGGGGCGGGCAGGAGGACACTGCAGCTTTCTTT.